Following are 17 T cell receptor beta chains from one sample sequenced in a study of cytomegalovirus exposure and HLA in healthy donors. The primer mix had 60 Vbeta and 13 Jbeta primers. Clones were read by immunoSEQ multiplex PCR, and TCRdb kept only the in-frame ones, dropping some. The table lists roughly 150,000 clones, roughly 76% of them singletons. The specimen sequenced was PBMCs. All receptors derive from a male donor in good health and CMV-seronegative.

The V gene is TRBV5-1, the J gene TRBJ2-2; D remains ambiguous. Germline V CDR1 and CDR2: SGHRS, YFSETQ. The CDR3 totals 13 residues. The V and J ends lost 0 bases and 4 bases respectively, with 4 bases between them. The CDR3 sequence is CASSLDRTGELFF. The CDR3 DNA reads TGCGCCAGCAGCTTGGATCGCACCGGGGAGCTGTTTTTT.

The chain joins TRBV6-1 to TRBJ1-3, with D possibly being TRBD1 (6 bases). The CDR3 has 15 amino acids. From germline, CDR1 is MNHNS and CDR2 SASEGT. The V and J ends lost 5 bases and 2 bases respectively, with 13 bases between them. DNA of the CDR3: TGTGCCAGCAGTATACAGGGAGAACCTGGAAACACCATATATTTT. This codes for CASSIQGEPGNTIYF.

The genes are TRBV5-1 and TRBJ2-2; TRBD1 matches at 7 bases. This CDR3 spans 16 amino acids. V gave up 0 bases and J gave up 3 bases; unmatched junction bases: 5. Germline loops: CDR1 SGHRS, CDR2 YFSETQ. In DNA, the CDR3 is TGCGCCAGCAGCTTGGAAGGGACAGTGGACACCGGGGAGCTGTTTTTT. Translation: CASSLEGTVDTGELFF.

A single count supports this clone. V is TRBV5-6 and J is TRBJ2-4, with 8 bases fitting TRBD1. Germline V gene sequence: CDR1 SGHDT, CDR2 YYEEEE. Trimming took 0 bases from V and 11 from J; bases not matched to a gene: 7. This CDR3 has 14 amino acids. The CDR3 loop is CASSLGQGIVVQYF. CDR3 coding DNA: TGTGCCAGCAGCTTGGGACAGGGGATTGTGGTTCAGTACTTC.

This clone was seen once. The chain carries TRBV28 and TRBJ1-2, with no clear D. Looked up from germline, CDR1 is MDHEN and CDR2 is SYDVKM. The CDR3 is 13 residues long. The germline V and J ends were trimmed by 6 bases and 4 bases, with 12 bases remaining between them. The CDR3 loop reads CASSRRTRYGYTF. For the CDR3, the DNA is TGTGCCAGCAGCCGACGGACTCGCTATGGCTACACCTTC.

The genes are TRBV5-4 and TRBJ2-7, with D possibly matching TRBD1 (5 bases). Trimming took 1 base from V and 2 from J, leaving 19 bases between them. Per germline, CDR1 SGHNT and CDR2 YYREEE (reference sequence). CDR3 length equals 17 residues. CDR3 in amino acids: CASSLPRSGPTTYEQYF. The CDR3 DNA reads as TGTGCCAGCAGCTTGCCCCGTTCAGGGCCTACTACCTACGAGCAGTACTTC. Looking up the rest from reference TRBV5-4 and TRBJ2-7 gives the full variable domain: ETGVTQSPTHLIKTRGQQVTLRCSSQSGHNTVSWYQQALGQGPQFIFQYYREEENGRGNFPPRFSGLQFPNYSSELNVNALELDDSALYLCASSLPRSGPTTYEQYFGPGTRLTVT.

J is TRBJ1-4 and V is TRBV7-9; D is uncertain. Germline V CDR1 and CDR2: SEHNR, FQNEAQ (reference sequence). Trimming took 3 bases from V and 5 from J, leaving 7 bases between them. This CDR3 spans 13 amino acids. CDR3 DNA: TGTGCCAGCAGCTTGAGAGGAAATGAAAAACTGTTTTTT. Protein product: CASSLRGNEKLFF.

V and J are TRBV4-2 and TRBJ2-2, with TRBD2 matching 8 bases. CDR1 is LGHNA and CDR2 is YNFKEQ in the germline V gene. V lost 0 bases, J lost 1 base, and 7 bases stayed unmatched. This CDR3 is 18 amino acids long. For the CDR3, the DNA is TGTGCCAGCAGCCAAGATCCCTTCAGCGGGGGGAACACCGGGGAGCTGTTTTTT. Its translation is CASSQDPFSGGNTGELFF.

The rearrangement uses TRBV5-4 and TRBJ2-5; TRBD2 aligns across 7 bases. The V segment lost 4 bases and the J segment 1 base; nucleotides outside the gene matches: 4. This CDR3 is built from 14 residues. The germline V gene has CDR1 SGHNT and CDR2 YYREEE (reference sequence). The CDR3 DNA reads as TGTGCCAGCAGCAATCAGCGGGGCCAAGAGACCCAGTACTTC. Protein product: CASSNQRGQETQYF.

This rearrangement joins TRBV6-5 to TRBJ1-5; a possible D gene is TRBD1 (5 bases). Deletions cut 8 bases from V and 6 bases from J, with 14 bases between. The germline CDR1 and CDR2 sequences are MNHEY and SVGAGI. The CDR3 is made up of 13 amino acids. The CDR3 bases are TGTGCCAGCGGGACGGGAGGTGGTCAGCCCCAGCATTTT. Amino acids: CASGTGGGQPQHF.

CDR3 sequence reads: CASSEGRRGLTDTQYF. As DNA, the CDR3 is TGTGCCAGCAGTGAAGGTCGCAGGGGGCTGACAGATACGCAGTATTTT. The rearrangement joins TRBV25-1 to TRBJ2-3; TRBD1 agrees at 8 bases. CDR3 length equals 16 residues. The germline V gene encodes CDR1 MGHDK and CDR2 SYGVNS. V dropped 2 bases and J dropped 3; count of bases not matched to a gene: 7.

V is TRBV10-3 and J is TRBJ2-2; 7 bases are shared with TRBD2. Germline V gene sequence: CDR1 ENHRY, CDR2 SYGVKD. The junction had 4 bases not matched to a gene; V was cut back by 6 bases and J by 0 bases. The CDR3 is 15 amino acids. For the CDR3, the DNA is TGTGCCATCAGCTCTAGCGGCCCGAACACCGGGGAGCTGTTTTTT. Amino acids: CAISSSGPNTGELFF.

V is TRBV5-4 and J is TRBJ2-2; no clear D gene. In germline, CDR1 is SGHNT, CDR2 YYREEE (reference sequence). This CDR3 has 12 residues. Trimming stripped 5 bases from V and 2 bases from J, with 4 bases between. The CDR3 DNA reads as TGTGCCAGCAGAACTAACACCGGGGAGCTGTTTTTT. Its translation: CASRTNTGELFF.

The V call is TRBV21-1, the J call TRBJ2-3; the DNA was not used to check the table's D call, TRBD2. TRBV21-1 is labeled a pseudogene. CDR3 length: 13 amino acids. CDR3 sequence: CASNNPSTDTQYF. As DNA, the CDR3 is TGTGCCAGCAACAACCCTAGCACAGATACGCAGTATTTT.

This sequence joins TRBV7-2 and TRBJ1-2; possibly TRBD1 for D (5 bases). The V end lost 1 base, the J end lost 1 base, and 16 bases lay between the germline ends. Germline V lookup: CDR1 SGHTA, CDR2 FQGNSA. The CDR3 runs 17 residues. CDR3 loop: CASSLGGEGTFNYGYTF. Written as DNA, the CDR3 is TGTGCCAGCAGCTTAGGGGGGGAGGGTACCTTTAACTATGGCTACACCTTC.

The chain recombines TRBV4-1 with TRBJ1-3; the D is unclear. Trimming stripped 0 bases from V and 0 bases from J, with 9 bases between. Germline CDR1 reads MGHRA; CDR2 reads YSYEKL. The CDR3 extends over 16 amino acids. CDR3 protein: CASSQDPGSSGNTIYF. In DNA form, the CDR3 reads TGCGCCAGCAGCCAAGACCCAGGCAGCTCTGGAAACACCATATATTTT.

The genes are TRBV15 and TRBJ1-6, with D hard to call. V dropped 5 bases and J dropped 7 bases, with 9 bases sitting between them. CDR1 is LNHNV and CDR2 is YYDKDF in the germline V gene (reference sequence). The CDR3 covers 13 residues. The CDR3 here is CATSYRENSPLHF. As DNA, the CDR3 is TGTGCCACCAGCTATAGGGAGAATTCACCCCTCCACTTT.